The 26 T cell receptor beta chains below were found in one sample sequenced in a study of shared clonotypes between healthy human individuals. Clones were read by immunoSEQ multiplex PCR, and TCRdb kept only the in-frame ones, dropping some. The sample includes about 2.1 million clones, around 93% of them seen just once. The naive CD8 population came from CD45RO-negative cells selected for CCR7, without terminally differentiated effector memory CD45RA+ cells. Material: naive CD8+ T cells from PBMCs. The receptors come from a man aged 18 to 30 in good health. Some clones in this sample may be carry-over from other donors' samples.

The chain links TRBV5-1 to TRBJ2-7; 7 nucleotides agree with TRBD2. The junction had 8 bases not matched to a gene; V was cut back by 2 bases and J by 3 bases. The CDR3 covers 15 residues. CDR1 is SGHRS and CDR2 is YFSETQ in the germline V gene. CDR3 sequence reads: CASSFGGLGLYEQYF. CDR3 bases: TGCGCCAGCAGCTTTGGTGGACTAGGCCTCTACGAGCAGTACTTC.

This clone was detected once. The chain links TRBV19 to TRBJ2-1, with D tentatively TRBD2 (5 bases). The CDR3 length is 12 residues. Trimming removed 6 bases at V and 2 bases at J, with 5 bases between. Germline loops: CDR1 LNHDA, CDR2 SQIVND (reference sequence). The CDR3, as DNA: TGTGCCAGTAGGAGGGCCTACAATGAGCAGTTCTTC. Encoded protein: CASRRAYNEQFF. Together with reference TRBV19 and TRBJ2-1, the CDR3 gives the full variable domain: DGGITQSPKYLFRKEGQNVTLSCEQNLNHDAMYWYRQDPGQGLRLIYYSQIVNDFQKGDIAEGYSVSREKKESFPLTVTSAQKNPTAFYLCASRRAYNEQFFGPGTRLTVL.

The V call is TRBV19, the J call TRBJ2-1; the D gene is possibly TRBD2 (6 bases). V was cut by 3 bases and J by 7 bases, with 13 bases left in between. The CDR3 extends over 14 amino acids. Germline CDR1 reads LNHDA; CDR2 reads SQIVND (reference sequence). CDR3 residues: CASSIWEDGNEQFF. The CDR3 DNA follows: TGTGCCAGTAGTATTTGGGAGGATGGGAATGAGCAGTTCTTC.

The chain links TRBV28 to TRBJ2-1, with TRBD2 as a possible D gene (5 bases). The V end was cut by 6 bases, the J end by 4 bases, with 16 bases between. This CDR3 comprises 15 residues. Germline CDR1 MDHEN, CDR2 SYDVKM. The CDR3, as DNA: TGTGCCAGCAGGCGAGGGCCCCCGTTTTACAATGAGCAGTTCTTC. Translation: CASRRGPPFYNEQFF.

There are a few counts of this clone. V is TRBV11-2 and J is TRBJ1-1; unclear D gene. Germline assignment: CDR1 SGHAT and CDR2 FQNNGV. This CDR3 has 13 residues. Trimming pared 1 base from V and 7 bases from J, leaving 10 bases between. The CDR3 sequence: CASSLVASFEAFF. CDR3 DNA sequence: TGTGCCAGCAGCTTAGTCGCTTCCTTTGAAGCTTTCTTT. Full variable domain (remainder filled in from reference TRBV11-2 and TRBJ1-1): EAGVAQSPRYKIIEKRQSVAFWCNPISGHATLYWYQQILGQGPKLLIQFQNNGVVDDSQLPKDRFSAERLKGVDSTLKIQPAKLEDSAVYLCASSLVASFEAFFGQGTRLTVV.

This clone was seen a few times. The chain has TRBV11-2 and TRBJ1-2; TRBD1 agrees at 10 bases. Unmatched junction bases numbered 1, after V lost 8 bases and J lost 4 bases. Germline V CDR1 and CDR2: SGHAT, FQNNGV. This CDR3 is 12 amino acids long. In DNA form, the CDR3 reads TGTGCCAGCGGGGACAGGGGCTATGGCTACACCTTC. It encodes CASGDRGYGYTF.

V and J are TRBV27 and TRBJ1-5; D gene unclear. The CDR3 covers 15 residues. V was trimmed by 3 bases and J by 2 bases, leaving 11 bases between them. CDR1 and CDR2 from the germline V gene are MNHEY and SMNVEV (reference sequence). As DNA, the CDR3 is TGTGCCAGCAGTTTCGGCAGAGTGGGCAATCAGCCCCAGCATTTT. Translated, it gives CASSFGRVGNQPQHF.

The V and J genes are TRBV7-6 and TRBJ2-3, with 7 bases fitting TRBD2. The trim removed 5 bases at V and 0 bases at J, leaving 11 bases unmatched. Germline-derived CDR1 and CDR2 are SGHVS and FNYEAQ. This CDR3 has 17 residues. The CDR3 bases are TGTGCCAGCAGCCCTCACCTAGCGGAAACAAGCACAGATACGCAGTATTTT. The encoded protein is CASSPHLAETSTDTQYF. Looking up the rest from reference TRBV7-6 and TRBJ2-3 gives the full variable domain: GAGVSQSPRYKVTKRGQDVALRCDPISGHVSLYWYRQALGQGPEFLTYFNYEAQQDKSGLPNDRFSAERPEGSISTLTIQRTEQRDSAMYRCASSPHLAETSTDTQYFGPGTRLTVL.

Only one count was recorded for this clone. The genes are TRBV29-1 and TRBJ2-1; D is unresolved. There are 15 residues in the CDR3. CDR1 SQVTM and CDR2 ANQGSEA come from the germline V gene. V was trimmed by 4 bases and J by 4 bases, leaving 17 bases between them. The CDR3, as DNA: TGCAGCGTTGGGGTGGCGGCGATCCTTTACAATGAGCAGTTCTTC. This encodes CSVGVAAILYNEQFF.

The CDR3 spells CASSSRDKNPSEQYF. The CDR3 nucleotides read TGTGCCAGCAGCTCGCGGGACAAAAATCCGAGCGAGCAGTACTTC. This chain links TRBV7-2 with TRBJ2-7; D is tentatively TRBD1 or TRBD2 (6 bases each). The CDR3 contains 15 residues. The germline V and J ends were trimmed by 4 bases and 6 bases, with 19 bases remaining between them. Germline lookup yields CDR1 SGHTA and CDR2 FQGNSA.

V usage is TRBV6-6 and J usage is TRBJ2-3; 7 bases match TRBD2. Germline V lookup: CDR1 MNHNY, CDR2 SVGAGI (reference sequence). CDR3 size: 14 residues. The V gene end was trimmed by 4 bases and the J gene end by 4 bases; junction bases not matched to a gene: 5. The CDR3 DNA sequence: TGTGCCAGCAGTTTGGCGGGAGTAGCAGATACGCAGTATTTT. It specifies CASSLAGVADTQYF.

The rearrangement uses TRBV29-1 and TRBJ2-6; 7 bases align to TRBD1. The CDR3 sequence is 15 residues long. Germline assignment: CDR1 SQVTM and CDR2 ANQGSEA. Trimming removed 6 bases from V and 0 bases from J; junction bases left unmatched: 5. As DNA, the CDR3 is TGCAGCGTGGACCGGGACAGCTCTGGGGCCAACGTCCTGACTTTC. Its translation: CSVDRDSSGANVLTF. The complete variable domain, with remaining parts taken from reference TRBV29-1 and TRBJ2-6, reads SAVISQKPSRDICQRGTSLTIQCQVDSQVTMMFWYRQQPGQSLTLIATANQGSEATYESGFVIDKFPISRPNLTFSTLTVSNMSPEDSSIYLCSVDRDSSGANVLTFGAGSRLTVL.

The CDR3 DNA follows: TGTGCCAGCGTAGAGACCGGGACAGGGGCAGGGGAGCAGTTCTTC. It specifies CASVETGTGAGEQFF. V usage is TRBV6-6 and J usage is TRBJ2-1; 10 nucleotides line up with TRBD1. Germline-derived CDR1 and CDR2 are MNHNY and SVGAGI (reference sequence). The CDR3 loop spans 15 amino acids. Losses at the gene ends were 8 bases for V and 10 bases for J; bases not matched to a gene: 14.

This clone was detected only once. V gene TRBV5-8 combines with J gene TRBJ2-1; TRBD2 matches at 9 bases. CDR1 and CDR2 (germline): SGHTS, YDEGEE. The CDR3 has 15 residues. V shed 9 bases, J shed 3 bases, and the junction held 10 bases outside the gene matches. CDR3 sequence: CAIVGGRALYNEQFF. Written as DNA, the CDR3 is TGTGCCATTGTCGGCGGGAGGGCCCTCTACAATGAGCAGTTCTTC.

This chain uses TRBV29-1 with TRBJ2-5; TRBD2 is a possible D gene (5 bases). The end of the DNA aligns better with TRBJ2-7, so the J call may be wrong. Germline CDR1 SQVTM, CDR2 ANQGSEA. CDR3 length equals 12 residues. In nucleotides, the CDR3 is TGCAGCGTTGAGTCGGAGGCCTACGAGCAGTACTTC. Its translation is CSVESEAYEQYF.

The chain joins TRBV28 to TRBJ1-4; D remains unclear. V was shortened by 5 bases and J by 5 bases, with 18 bases between the two germline ends. Germline V CDR1 and CDR2: MDHEN, SYDVKM. This CDR3 is 16 amino acids long. CDR3 sequence: CASSPLEGAANEKLFF. Written as DNA, the CDR3 is TGTGCCAGCAGTCCCCTCGAGGGAGCTGCAAATGAAAAACTGTTTTTT.

The J gene is TRBJ1-2, the V gene TRBV27; 8 nucleotides agree with TRBD1. The CDR3 contains 15 residues. The germline V gene has CDR1 MNHEY and CDR2 SMNVEV (reference sequence). The J segment lost 6 bases and the V segment lost 7 bases, leaving 13 bases of the junction unmatched. CDR3 nucleotides: TGTGCCAGCAAACCTCTTGGCAGGGGACAGGATGGCTACACCTTC. Translation: CASKPLGRGQDGYTF.

The table lists this clone with a count of one. The chain is built from TRBV12-5 and TRBJ2-7, with D hard to call. This CDR3 contains 13 residues. V dropped 1 base and J dropped 3 bases, with 7 bases sitting between them. Germline V gives CDR1 LGHNT, CDR2 FRNRAP. The CDR3 DNA reads TGTGCTAGTGGTTTGGGACCCAGCTACGAGCAGTACTTC. Translating gives CASGLGPSYEQYF.

The chain employs TRBV11-2 and TRBJ2-2, with TRBD2 matching 7 bases. This CDR3 spans 16 amino acids. With 5 bases clipped from V and 7 bases from J, the junction kept 13 bases outside the gene matches. Germline V gene lookup returns CDR1 SGHAT and CDR2 FQNNGV. CDR3 nucleotide sequence: TGTGCCAGCAGCCCACCCCCCCGGGGGGTCGGCGGGGAGCTGTTTTTT. Translation: CASSPPPRGVGGELFF.

Note on this clone: Additional DNA sequences in this sample encode the identical CDR3. J is TRBJ2-2 and V is TRBV5-6; TRBD2 is a possible D gene (5 bases). Looked up from germline, CDR1 is SGHDT and CDR2 is YYEEEE. Trimming removed 0 bases from V and 4 bases from J, with 7 bases in between. The CDR3 has 14 amino acids. CDR3 protein: CASSLAGSTGELFF. The CDR3 DNA follows: TGTGCCAGCAGCTTGGCGGGGAGCACCGGGGAGCTGTTTTTT.

The gene calls are TRBV7-2 and TRBJ2-2; 10 bases align to TRBD2. Germline assignment: CDR1 SGHTA and CDR2 FQGNSA. The CDR3 totals 18 residues. Losses at the gene ends were 5 bases for V and 7 bases for J; bases not matched to a gene: 16. The CDR3 spells CASSLPASGSKLGGELFF. The CDR3, as DNA: TGTGCCAGCAGCCTCCCGGCTAGCGGGAGCAAGTTAGGCGGGGAGCTGTTTTTT. Filled out from reference TRBV7-2 and TRBJ2-2, the complete variable domain reads GAGVSQSPSNKVTEKGKDVELRCDPISGHTALYWYRQSLGQGLEFLIYFQGNSAPDKSGLPSDRFSAERTGGSVSTLTIQRTQQEDSAVYLCASSLPASGSKLGGELFFGEGSRLTVL.

This chain links TRBV7-8 with TRBJ2-1; D not certain. Per the germline V gene, CDR1 is SGHVS and CDR2 is FQNEAQ. Deletions cut 5 bases from V and 3 bases from J, with 14 bases between. This CDR3 spans 15 amino acids. DNA of the CDR3: TGTGCCAGCAGCCCCCACCAGAATATCTACAATGAGCAGTTCTTC. This encodes CASSPHQNIYNEQFF.

This chain links TRBV27 with TRBJ2-7, with 8 nucleotides matching TRBD1. The CDR3 covers 14 residues. V shed 1 base and J 6 bases; nucleotides not matched to a gene: 5. Germline CDR1 is MNHEY and CDR2 is SMNVEV (reference sequence). The CDR3 is CASSLYRGDLEQYF. The CDR3 region has the DNA TGTGCCAGCAGTTTATACAGGGGGGACCTCGAGCAGTACTTC.

The chain has TRBV4-1 and TRBJ2-1; D is possibly TRBD1 or TRBD2 (6 bases each). CDR3 length equals 16 residues. V was trimmed by 0 bases and J by 5 bases, leaving 14 bases between them. The germline CDR1 and CDR2 sequences are MGHRA and YSYEKL. CDR3 sequence (DNA): TGCGCCAGCAGCCAAGAGGCGAACAGGGAGGACAATGAGCAGTTCTTC. It encodes CASSQEANREDNEQFF.

This sequence joins TRBV9 and TRBJ1-5; TRBD1 agrees at 8 bases. The length of the CDR3 is 15 residues. Looked up from germline, CDR1 is SGDLS and CDR2 is YYNGEE. The trim removed 0 bases at V and 7 bases at J, leaving 6 bases unmatched. This chain's CDR3 is CASSVGGDRGQPQHF. The CDR3 region has the DNA TGTGCCAGCAGCGTAGGAGGAGACAGGGGACAGCCCCAGCATTTT.

A single count supports this clone. The chain couples TRBV4-2 to TRBJ2-7, with D unresolved. Germline loops: CDR1 LGHNA, CDR2 YNFKEQ. This CDR3 has 14 residues. V was trimmed by 5 bases and J by 1 base, leaving 12 bases between them. CDR3 amino acids: CASSNVALSYEQYF. CDR3 nucleotides: TGTGCCAGCAGCAACGTGGCGCTTTCCTACGAGCAGTACTTC.